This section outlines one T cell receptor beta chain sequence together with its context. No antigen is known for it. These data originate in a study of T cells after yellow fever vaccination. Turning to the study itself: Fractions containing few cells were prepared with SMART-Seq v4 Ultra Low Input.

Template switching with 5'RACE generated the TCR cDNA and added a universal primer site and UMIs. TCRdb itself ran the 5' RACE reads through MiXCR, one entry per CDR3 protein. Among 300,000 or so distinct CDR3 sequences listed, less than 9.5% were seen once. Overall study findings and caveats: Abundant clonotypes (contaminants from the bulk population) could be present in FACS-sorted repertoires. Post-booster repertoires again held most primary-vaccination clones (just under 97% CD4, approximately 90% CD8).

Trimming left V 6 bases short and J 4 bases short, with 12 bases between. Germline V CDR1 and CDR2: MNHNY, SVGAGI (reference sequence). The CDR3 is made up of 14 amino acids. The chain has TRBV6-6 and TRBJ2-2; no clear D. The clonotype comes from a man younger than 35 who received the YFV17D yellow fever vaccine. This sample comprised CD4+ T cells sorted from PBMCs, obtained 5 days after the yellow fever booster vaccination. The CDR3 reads CASRNELITGELFF. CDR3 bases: TGTGCCAGCAGAAACGAGCTTATCACCGGGGAGCTGTTTTTT.